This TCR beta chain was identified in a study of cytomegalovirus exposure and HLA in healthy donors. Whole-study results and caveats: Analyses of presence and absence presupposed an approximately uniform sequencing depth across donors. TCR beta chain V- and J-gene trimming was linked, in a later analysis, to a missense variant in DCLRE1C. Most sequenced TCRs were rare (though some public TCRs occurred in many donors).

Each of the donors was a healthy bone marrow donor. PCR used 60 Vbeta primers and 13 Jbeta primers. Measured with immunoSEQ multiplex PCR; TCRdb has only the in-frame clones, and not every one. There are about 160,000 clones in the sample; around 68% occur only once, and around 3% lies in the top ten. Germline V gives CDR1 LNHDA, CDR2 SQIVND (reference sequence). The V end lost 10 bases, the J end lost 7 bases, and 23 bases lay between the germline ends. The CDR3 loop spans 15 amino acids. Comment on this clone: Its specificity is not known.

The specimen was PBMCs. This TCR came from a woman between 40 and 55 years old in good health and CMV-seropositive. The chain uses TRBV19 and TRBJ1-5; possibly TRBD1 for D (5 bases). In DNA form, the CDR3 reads TGTGCCACCAGCCTAGAAGGAACAGGATGGCAGCCCCAGCATTTT. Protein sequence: CATSLEGTGWQPQHF.